Given below is one T cell receptor (beta chain) in context. Its specific antigen is unknown. Base qualities are not at hand, and no much larger clone is one base apart. This sample is part of a study of spatial heterogeneity in lung cancer (dated by TCRdb to about 2019). At the level of the whole study: Samples were obtained from 72 patients with early-stage, untreated non-small cell lung cancer from the lung TRACERx cohort. Follow-up PBMC samples were sequenced whenever the samples were available, and the median time to follow-up was 2 to 3 years after resection. Beta-chain transcripts were consistently detected in greater numbers than alpha-chain transcripts, which likely reflected higher beta-chain transcript abundance. In the raw uncorrected reads, each unique combination of TCR and UMI appeared on average more than ten times. The study quantitatively compared TCR alpha and beta repertoires across multiple tumor regions, matched nontumor lung and blood in non-small cell lung cancer. TCR repertoire features were related to nonsynonymous mutation counts determined by whole-exome sequencing of tumor tissue. At surgery, fewer than 250 tumor regions, roughly 63 matched nontumor lung samples and a few dozen PBMC samples were TCR-sequenced for both alpha and beta chains. Study-level results and caveats: Additional single-cell paired TCR alpha and beta sequencing was considered necessary to confirm, at a functional level, the hypothesis that regional TCRs recognize regional mutations. Comparisons of baseline and follow-up blood repertoires included only about 15 patients. Ubiquitous expanded tumor TCRs were found in blood more often at tumor resection than at routine follow-up.

CDR1 SEHNR and CDR2 FQNEAQ are derived from the germline V gene (reference sequence). The CDR3 sequence holds 15 residues, the cysteine and phenylalanine included. The DNA shown is the 45-base CDR3, in frame from base 1. V is shortened by 2 bases, J by 1 base, and the region joining them spans 11 bases. Library preparation used 5' RACE. Sequencing was carried out with a NextSeq 500. The TCR library protocol attached a unique molecular identifier to each TCR cDNA molecule to allow correction of PCR and sequencing errors. The paper's processing steps were these. TCR identification, UMI-based error correction and CDR3 extraction were performed with Decombinator tools. TCRs above a frequency of 2 per 1,000, corresponding to the top 1% of the tumor frequency distribution, were defined as expanded. Renyi diversity was computed with the R vegan package after each repertoire had been subsampled 100 times to 5,000 TCRs. CDR3 similarity networks were built from amino acid triplet string-kernel similarity, with CDR3s being connected when pairwise similarity was above 0.82. Through fastp at Q25 and MiXCR, TCRdb rebuilt clones from the public reads, retaining in-frame beta chains. Under each unique CDR3 protein, matching rows form one entry showing the most common genes and DNA. TCRdb's processing, not the study's, gives the V and J calls here. The sample table holds some 120,000 distinct CDR3 sequences, of which 12% were seen once. The ten top clones hold roughly 15% of the sample.

The sample's time point label is to be understood as: blood at routine non-recurrence follow-up after resection. Whole RNA extracted from tumor and nontumor lung tissue, or from cryopreserved PBMC samples, was used for TCR sequencing without cell sorting. Only patients with enough RNA available from two or more tumor regions were chosen for TCR sequencing. The sequencing used PBMCs, collected at follow-up. This chain joins TRBV7-9 to TRBJ1-1, with the D gene not confidently named. The origin of this receptor is a male donor with early-stage non-small cell lung cancer. This receptor carries the CDR3 CASSLKGPENTEAFF. The bases are TGTGCCAGCAGCTTAAAGGGTCCGGAGAACACTGAAGCTTTCTTT.